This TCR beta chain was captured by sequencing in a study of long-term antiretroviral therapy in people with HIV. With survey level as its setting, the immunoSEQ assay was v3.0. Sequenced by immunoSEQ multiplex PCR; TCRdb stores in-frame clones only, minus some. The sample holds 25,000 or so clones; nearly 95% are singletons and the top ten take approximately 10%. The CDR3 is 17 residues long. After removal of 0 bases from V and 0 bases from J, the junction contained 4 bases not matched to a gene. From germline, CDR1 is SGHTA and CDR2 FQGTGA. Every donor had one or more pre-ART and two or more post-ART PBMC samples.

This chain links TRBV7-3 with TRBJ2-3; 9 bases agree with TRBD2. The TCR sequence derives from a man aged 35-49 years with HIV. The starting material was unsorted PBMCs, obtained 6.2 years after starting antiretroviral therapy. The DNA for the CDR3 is TGTGCCAGCAGCTTAACGGCTAGCGGGGCTAGCACAGATACGCAGTATTTT. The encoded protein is CASSLTASGASTDTQYF. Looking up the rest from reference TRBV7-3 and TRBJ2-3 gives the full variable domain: GAGVSQTPSNKVTEKGKYVELRCDPISGHTALYWYRQSLGQGPEFLIYFQGTGAADDSGLPNDRFFAVRPEGSVSTLKIQRTERGDSAVYLCASSLTASGASTDTQYFGPGTRLTVL.